Presented here are 21 T cell receptor beta chains from one specimen sequenced in a study of shared clonotypes between healthy human individuals. CD45RO-negative CD8 cells positively selected for CCR7 made up the naive population, which excluded terminally differentiated effector memory CD45RA+ cells. TCRdb's table, derived via immunoSEQ multiplex PCR, lists solely in-frame clones and lacks some. The data show about 2.2 million clones, approximately 94% seen once. What was sequenced was naive CD8+ T cells from PBMCs. These receptors were obtained from a man in his late teens or twenties in good health. Some clones in this sample may be carry-over from other donors' samples.

The J gene is TRBJ2-5, the V gene TRBV11-2; D possibly corresponds to TRBD2 (6 bases). Trimming cost V 2 bases and J 2 bases, with 18 bases left between them. This CDR3 is 17 amino acids long. Germline CDR1 reads SGHAT; CDR2 reads FQNNGV. The CDR3 coding sequence is TGTGCCAGCAGCTTACGTAGCTTCCCGGCGGGACAAGAGACCCAGTACTTC. It encodes CASSLRSFPAGQETQYF.

The chain links TRBV14 to TRBJ2-7; 10 bases fit TRBD2. V trimming: 4 bases; J trimming: 4 bases; junction bases outside the gene matches: 4. CDR1 SGHDN and CDR2 FVKESK come from the germline V gene. The CDR3 loop spans 14 amino acids. CDR3 in DNA: TGTGCCAGCAGCCCCGGGACTAGCGTTTACGAGCAGTACTTC. Translated: CASSPGTSVYEQYF.

The V call is TRBV19, the J call TRBJ2-7; 7 bases map to TRBD1. Germline V CDR1 and CDR2: LNHDA, SQIVND (reference sequence). With 3 bases clipped from V and 2 bases from J, the junction kept 10 bases outside the gene matches. The CDR3 consists of 16 residues. The CDR3: CASSMGTALLPYEQYF. The CDR3 DNA is TGTGCCAGTAGTATGGGGACAGCACTATTACCCTACGAGCAGTACTTC.

CDR3 sequence (DNA): TGCGCCAGCAGCCTGCCGGGGGCCTACGAGCAGTACTTC. The encoded protein is CASSLPGAYEQYF. The chain uses TRBV5-1 and TRBJ2-7; TRBD2 is a possible D gene (6 bases). CDR3 length: 13 residues. Trimming removed 4 bases from V and 2 bases from J, with 10 bases in between. Per the germline V gene, CDR1 is SGHRS and CDR2 is YFSETQ.

V is TRBV28 and J is TRBJ2-1; D unresolved. The CDR3 spans 14 residues. The germline V gene encodes CDR1 MDHEN and CDR2 SYDVKM. V was shortened by 10 bases and J by 4 bases, with 17 bases between the two germline ends. This CDR3 reads CAIQELSPYNEQFF. The CDR3 bases are TGTGCCATCCAAGAACTGAGTCCGTACAATGAGCAGTTCTTC.

V gene TRBV9 combines with J gene TRBJ2-1; TRBD1 agrees at 9 bases. The V gene end was trimmed by 3 bases and the J gene end by 0 bases; junction bases not matched to a gene: 13. The length of the CDR3 is 19 residues. The germline V gene encodes CDR1 SGDLS and CDR2 YYNGEE. For the CDR3, the DNA is TGTGCCAGCAGCGGATCCGGGACAGGGTCCACTTTCTCCTACAATGAGCAGTTCTTC. This codes for CASSGSGTGSTFSYNEQFF.

Comment on this clone: Other DNA variants within this sample encode the same CDR3. V gene TRBV5-1 combines with J gene TRBJ1-2; TRBD1 aligns across 10 bases. The CDR3 is made up of 14 amino acids. Germline trimming cut 4 bases from V and 2 bases from J; bases unmatched to any gene: 2. In germline, CDR1 is SGHRS, CDR2 YFSETQ. The CDR3 coding sequence is TGCGCCAGCAGCCCGGGACAGGGGAACTATGGCTACACCTTC. Protein product: CASSPGQGNYGYTF.

As regards this clone: The sample holds other DNA sequences that translate to the same CDR3. This sequence joins TRBV27 and TRBJ1-1; D uncertain. The CDR3 spans 13 residues. The V end was cut by 5 bases, the J end by 0 bases, with 7 bases between. Germline V gives CDR1 MNHEY, CDR2 SMNVEV (reference sequence). CDR3 sequence reads: CASSPRMNTEAFF. CDR3 DNA: TGTGCCAGCAGTCCCAGAATGAACACTGAAGCTTTCTTT.

The chain uses TRBV4-1 and TRBJ1-2; D might be TRBD1 (6 bases). Looked up from germline, CDR1 is MGHRA and CDR2 is YSYEKL. Trimming left V 5 bases short and J 0 bases short, with 13 bases between. There are 15 residues in the CDR3. Here the CDR3 DNA reads TGCGCCAGCAGCTTCCGGGACAAAGCTAACTATGGCTACACCTTC. It encodes CASSFRDKANYGYTF.

This chain uses TRBV11-2 with TRBJ2-7, with D maybe TRBD1 (6 bases). The length of the CDR3 is 13 residues. V gave up 3 bases and J gave up 5 bases, with 11 bases separating them. In germline, CDR1 is SGHAT, CDR2 FQNNGV. The CDR3 bases are TGTGCCAGCAGCTTTTTCGGGGACAACGAGCAGTACTTC. This codes for CASSFFGDNEQYF.

Here the CDR3 reads CASSLESTRVGLNEKLFF. The CDR3 DNA reads TGTGCCAGCAGTCTAGAGAGTACCCGGGTGGGCCTTAATGAAAAACTGTTTTTT. The chain recombines TRBV27 with TRBJ1-4; D is uncertain. V was trimmed by 5 bases and J by 4 bases, leaving 23 bases between them. This CDR3 has 18 residues. The germline CDR1 and CDR2 sequences are MNHEY and SMNVEV (reference sequence). The variable domain in full, with the rest retrieved from reference TRBV27 and TRBJ1-4, is EAQVTQNPRYLITVTGKKLTVTCSQNMNHEYMSWYRQDPGLGLRQIYYSMNVEVTDKGDVPEGYKVSRKEKRNFPLILESPSPNQTSLYFCASSLESTRVGLNEKLFFGSGTQLSVL.

For this clone: One end of the junction varies from germline; a read error may be responsible. This rearrangement joins TRBV27 to TRBJ2-7, with TRBD2 identical over 12 bases. Germline CDR1 MNHEY, CDR2 SMNVEV (reference sequence). The length of the CDR3 is 17 residues. CDR3: CASTNSLAGGPSHEQYF. Here the CDR3 DNA reads TGTGCCAGCACAAACTCACTAGCGGGAGGTCCCTCCCACGAGCAGTACTTC.

The gene calls are TRBV27 and TRBJ2-2; D is possibly TRBD1 (5 bases). The CDR3 is 16 residues long. V lost 1 base, J lost 2 bases, and 11 bases lay in between. CDR1 is MNHEY and CDR2 is SMNVEV in the germline V gene (reference sequence). The CDR3 loop is CASSLWGSYNTGELFF. The CDR3 DNA is TGTGCCAGCAGTTTATGGGGCAGTTATAACACCGGGGAGCTGTTTTTT.

The rearrangement links TRBV28 to TRBJ1-2; no definite D call. The CDR3 is 17 residues long. Germline lookup yields CDR1 MDHEN and CDR2 SYDVKM. V was trimmed by 5 bases and J by 5 bases, leaving 24 bases between them. CDR3 DNA: TGTGCCAGCAGTCCTTACCAACCCGTGGTCCTTAAGTATGGCTACACCTTC. Protein product: CASSPYQPVVLKYGYTF.

This clone was observed once. The J gene is TRBJ2-3, the V gene TRBV4-1, with unresolved D. The CDR3 contains 17 residues. Germline values: CDR1 MGHRA, CDR2 YSYEKL. Deletions cut 9 bases from V and 0 bases from J, with 22 bases between. For the CDR3, the DNA is TGCGCCAGTACTCCCGGAACTGCAGGTCTTAGCACAGATACGCAGTATTTT. Translation gives CASTPGTAGLSTDTQYF.

The chain links TRBV7-8 to TRBJ2-7; D is possibly TRBD2 (6 bases). CDR3 length: 15 residues. CDR1 is SGHVS and CDR2 is FQNEAQ in the germline V gene. V lost 0 bases, J lost 3 bases, and 12 bases lay in between. The CDR3 sequence: CASSLAVGGYYEQYF. The CDR3 DNA follows: TGTGCCAGCAGCTTAGCGGTGGGGGGTTACTACGAGCAGTACTTC.

This chain joins TRBV27 and TRBJ1-4; D ambiguous. CDR3 length: 11 residues. The V gene's germline CDR1 is MNHEY and CDR2 SMNVEV (reference sequence). The germline V and J ends were trimmed by 3 bases and 7 bases, with 3 bases remaining between them. CDR3 bases: TGTGCCAGCAGTTTGAGTGAAAAACTGTTTTTT. It is translated as CASSLSEKLFF.

The rearrangement uses TRBV4-1 and TRBJ2-3; 9 nucleotides match TRBD2. V was pared by 3 bases and J by 0 bases, with 10 bases of the junction left unmatched. In germline, CDR1 is MGHRA, CDR2 YSYEKL. The CDR3 loop spans 18 amino acids. The CDR3 loop is CASSQAGGPRASTDTQYF. The CDR3 coding sequence is TGCGCCAGCAGCCAGGCGGGAGGGCCCCGGGCGAGCACAGATACGCAGTATTTT.

Turning to this clone: The same CDR3 arises from other DNA sequences in this sample as well. The rearrangement joins TRBV19 to TRBJ2-1, with D uncertain. Germline-derived CDR1 and CDR2 are LNHDA and SQIVND (reference sequence). V lost 3 bases and J 0 bases, leaving 9 bases between the germline ends. This CDR3 spans 15 amino acids. Written as DNA, the CDR3 is TGTGCCAGTAGTATTTCCCCTAGCTCCTACAATGAGCAGTTCTTC. It is translated as CASSISPSSYNEQFF.

With regard to this clone: The same CDR3 arises from other DNA sequences in this sample as well. The chain recombines TRBV29-1 with TRBJ2-7, with D possibly TRBD1 on 5 matching bases. The CDR3 is 11 amino acids. Looked up from germline, CDR1 is SQVTM and CDR2 is ANQGSEA. V lost 4 bases, J lost 6 bases, and 10 bases lay in between. The CDR3 DNA reads TGCAGCGTTGTAGGGGTAGGCGAGCAGTACTTC. Amino acids: CSVVGVGEQYF.

The chain employs TRBV12-5 and TRBJ2-1, with 9 nucleotides matching TRBD2. The CDR3 has 18 residues. CDR1 and CDR2 from the germline V gene are LGHNT and FRNRAP. The junction had 16 bases not matched to a gene; V was cut back by 6 bases and J by 4 bases. The CDR3 region has the DNA TGTGCTAGTGGCCCAGGGACTAGCATTTCAGGGCCGTACAATGAGCAGTTCTTC. Translation: CASGPGTSISGPYNEQFF.